This TCR beta chain was recovered during a study of post-analysis software for immune sequencing data (dated by TCRdb to 2015 to 2017). With regard to the full study: Relapsing-remitting, secondary progressive and progressive-relapsing multiple sclerosis were recorded as disease courses, and subtype annotation was lacking for some patients. A subset of samples was prepared in parallel using single-end sample barcoding, then pooled and co-amplified after Illumina adapter ligation. The patient repertoires were compared against 11 previously published healthy control repertoires obtained from donors aged roughly 6 to 28 years. The research as a whole found: Strong co-clustering of samples prepared in the same batch was shown by direct clustering with F measure, prompting a batch-effect correction. Significantly higher frequencies in patients than in controls were found for roughly five TRBV segments, including TRBV5-6, TRBV5-1 and TRBV20-1. The multiple sclerosis patient group was slightly younger than the control group. Significantly lower normalized Chao1 diversity was found in multiple sclerosis patients than in controls, suggesting substantial peripheral T-cell clonal expansion.

The library relied on PCR. The reads were generated on an Illumina HiSeq 2500. Unique molecular identifiers were incorporated into TCR beta cDNA libraries to reduce PCR and sequencing biases. Every 1 to 10 million input T cells yielded approximately 500,000 cDNA molecules, meaning each molecule approximated one T cell. The patient libraries were prepared and sequenced with the same protocol used for the earlier healthy control dataset. Within a given batch, samples were prepared together, multiplexed and sequenced on the same HiSeq lane. In the source study's methods: Raw barcoded reads were processed with MIGEC, and single-read molecular identifier groups were discarded before consensus assembly and CDR3 extraction. VDJtools was used for post-analysis of the clonotype tables, and diversity was normalized by down-sampling every dataset to the size of the smallest sample. To correct batch-related cross-sample contamination, repertoire overlap clustering matched CDR3 amino acid sequences but not nucleotide sequences. The raw public reads went through TCRdb reprocessing: fastp at Q25, MiXCR clone calling, in-frame beta chains kept. Records with the same CDR3 protein are collapsed into one entry carrying the most frequent genes and DNA. None of the V and J calls come from the authors' own analysis; TCRdb made them. The sample has about 540,000 distinct CDR3 sequences on record, approximately 34% of them singletons. The ten largest clones take up 4.5% to 7.5% of the sample.

As to this clonotype: Its antigen target is currently unknown. Germline is not matched at one junction end, which may reflect a read error.

To demonstrate the VDJtools post-analysis software, TCR beta repertoires were profiled from the peripheral blood of some 12 young patients with multiple sclerosis. The multiple sclerosis patients were children and adolescents between roughly 6 and 16 years of age. The CDR3 holds 16 amino acids from the cysteine to the phenylalanine. Only the CDR3 region is kept as DNA, spanning 48 bases read in frame from base 1. Looking up the germline V gene (reference sequence) yields CDR1 PRHDT and CDR2 FYEKMQ. The sequence was obtained from a girl under 18 with multiple sclerosis. The material sequenced was blood. The rearrangement combines TRBV13 with TRBJ1-4, with the D gene uncertain. CDR3 protein: CASSLGPTATNEKRFF. The DNA is as follows: TGTGCCAGCAGCTTAGGGCCGACCGCAACTAATGAAAAACGGTTTTTT.